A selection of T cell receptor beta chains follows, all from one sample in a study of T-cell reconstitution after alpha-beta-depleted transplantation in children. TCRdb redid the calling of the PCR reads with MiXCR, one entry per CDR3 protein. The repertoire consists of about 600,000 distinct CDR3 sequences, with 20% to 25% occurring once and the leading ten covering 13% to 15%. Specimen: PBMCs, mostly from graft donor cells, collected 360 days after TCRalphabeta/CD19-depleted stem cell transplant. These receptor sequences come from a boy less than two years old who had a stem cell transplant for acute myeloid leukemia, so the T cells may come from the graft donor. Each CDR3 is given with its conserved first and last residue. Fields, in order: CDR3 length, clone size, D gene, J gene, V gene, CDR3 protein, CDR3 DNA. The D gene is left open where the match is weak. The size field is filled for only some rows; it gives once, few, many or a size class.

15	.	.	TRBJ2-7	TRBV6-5	CASSYSRDTLYEQYF	TGTGCCAGCAGTTACTCGCGTGACACCCTCTACGAGCAGTACTTC
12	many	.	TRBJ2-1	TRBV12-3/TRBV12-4	CASSLGVVWQFF	TGTGCCAGCAGTTTAGGAGTAGTTTGGCAGTTCTTC
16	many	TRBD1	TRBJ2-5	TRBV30	CAWSVLGDRGEETQYF	TGTGCCTGGAGTGTATTAGGGGACAGAGGAGAAGAGACCCAGTACTTC
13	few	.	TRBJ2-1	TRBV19	CASIRAEGGEQFF	TGTGCCAGTATCCGGGCCGAGGGAGGTGAGCAGTTCTTC
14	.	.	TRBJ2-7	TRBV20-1	CSARGLQGMYEQYF	TGCAGTGCTAGGGGGCTTCAGGGGATGTACGAGCAGTACTTC
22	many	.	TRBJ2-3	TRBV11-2	CASSLDPGLFIARPPGTDTQYF	TGTGCCAGCAGCTTAGATCCCGGACTATTTATAGCGCGACCACCTGGCACAGATACGCAGTATTTT
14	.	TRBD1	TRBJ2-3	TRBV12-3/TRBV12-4	CASSAPGGADTQYF	TGTGCCAGCAGTGCCCCAGGGGGTGCAGATACGCAGTATTTT
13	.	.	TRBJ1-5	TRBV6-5	CASSYSNTGSQHF	TGTGCCAGCAGTTACTCGAATACAGGGAGCCAGCATTTT
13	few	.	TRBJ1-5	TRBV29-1	CSVGWGGSQPQQF	TGCAGCGTCGGGTGGGGAGGGTCTCAGCCCCAGCAATTT
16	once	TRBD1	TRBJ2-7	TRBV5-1	CASSFDLDRGRNEQYF	TGCGCCAGCAGCTTTGACCTGGACAGGGGACGGAACGAGCAGTACTTC
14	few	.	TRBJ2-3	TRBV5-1	CASSSQHSTDTQYF	TGCGCCAGCAGCTCCCAGCATAGCACAGATACGCAGTATTTT
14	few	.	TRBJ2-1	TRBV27	CASSFSKGANEQFF	TGTGCCAGCAGTTTCAGTAAAGGGGCCAATGAGCAGTTCTTC
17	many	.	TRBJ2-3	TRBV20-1	CSASWVGDPRSTDTQYF	TGCAGTGCTAGTTGGGTCGGGGACCCGCGGTCCACAGATACGCAGTATTTT
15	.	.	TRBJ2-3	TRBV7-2	CASSLWRVSTDTQYF	TGTGCCAGCAGCTTATGGCGGGTTAGCACAGATACGCAGTATTTT
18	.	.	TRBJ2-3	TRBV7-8	CASSPPHLSDRSPDTQYF	TGTGCCAGCAGCCCCCCACACCTAAGCGACAGATCCCCGGATACGCAGTATTTT
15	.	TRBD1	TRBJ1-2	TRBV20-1	CSARKGQGADYGYTF	TGCAGTGCTAGAAAGGGACAGGGGGCGGACTATGGCTACACCTTC
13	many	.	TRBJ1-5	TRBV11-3	CASSLDSHQPQHF	TGTGCCAGCAGCTTAGACAGTCATCAGCCCCAGCATTTT
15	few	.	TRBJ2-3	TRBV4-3	CASSQDPRVTDTQYF	TGCGCCAGCAGCCAAGATCCGAGGGTAACAGATACGCAGTATTTT
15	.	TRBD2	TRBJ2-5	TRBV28	CASSPGLAGVETQYF	TGTGCCAGCAGTCCCGGACTAGCGGGTGTTGAGACCCAGTACTTC
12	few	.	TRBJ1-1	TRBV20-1	CSASLEGTEAFF	TGCAGTGCGTCGCTGGAAGGGACTGAAGCTTTCTTT
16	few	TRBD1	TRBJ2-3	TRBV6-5	CASSLDRGRSTDTQYF	TGTGCCAGCAGTTTGGACAGGGGGCGATCGACAGATACGCAGTATTTT
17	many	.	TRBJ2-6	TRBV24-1	CATSDSTPISGANVLTF	TGTGCCACCAGTGATTCGACCCCTATCTCTGGGGCCAACGTCCTGACTTTC
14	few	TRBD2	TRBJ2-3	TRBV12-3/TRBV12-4	CASKSAGGTDTQYF	TGTGCCAGCAAATCGGCGGGGGGCACAGATACGCAGTATTTT
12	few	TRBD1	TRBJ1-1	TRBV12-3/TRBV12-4	CASSFGQAEAFF	TGTGCCAGCAGTTTCGGACAGGCCGAAGCTTTCTTT
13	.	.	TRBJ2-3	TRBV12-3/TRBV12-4	CASSITGPDTQYF	TGTGCCAGCAGTATTACAGGTCCAGATACGCAGTATTTT
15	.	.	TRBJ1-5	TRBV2	CASSQAKGWGQPQHF	TGTGCCAGCAGCCAGGCAAAAGGCTGGGGTCAGCCCCAGCATTTT
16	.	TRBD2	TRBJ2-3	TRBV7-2	CASSFGLAGVIDTQYF	TGTGCCAGCAGCTTCGGACTAGCGGGAGTTATAGATACGCAGTATTTT
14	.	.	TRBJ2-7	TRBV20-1	CSALEGGSSYEQYF	TGCAGTGCTCTGGAGGGGGGCAGCTCCTACGAGCAGTACTTC
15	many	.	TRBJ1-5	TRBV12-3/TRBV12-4	CASSLEGKGNQPQHF	TGTGCCAGCAGTTTAGAGGGCAAGGGCAATCAGCCCCAGCATTTT
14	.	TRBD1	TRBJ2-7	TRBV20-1	CSARNSQGAYEQYF	TGCAGTGCTAGGAACTCACAGGGGGCGTACGAGCAGTACTTC
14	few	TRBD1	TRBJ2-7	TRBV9	CASSRGQVNHEQYF	TGTGCCAGCAGCCGGGGACAGGTTAACCACGAGCAGTACTTC
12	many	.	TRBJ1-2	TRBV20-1	CSAEPVYYGYTF	TGCAGTGCCGAACCCGTTTACTATGGCTACACCTTC
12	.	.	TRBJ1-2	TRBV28	CASSLSVGGYTF	TGTGCCAGCAGTTTATCCGTTGGGGGCTACACCTTC
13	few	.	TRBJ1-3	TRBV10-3	CAISPLSGNTIYF	TGTGCCATCAGTCCGCTCTCTGGAAACACCATATATTTT
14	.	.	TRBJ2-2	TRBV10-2	CASSGQTNTGELFF	TGCGCCAGCAGCGGACAGACGAACACCGGGGAGCTGTTTTTT
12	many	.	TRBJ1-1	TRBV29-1	CSVTDRNTEAFF	TGCAGCGTTACTGACAGGAACACTGAAGCTTTCTTT
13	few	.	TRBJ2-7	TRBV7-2	CASSLNIAYEQYF	TGTGCCAGCAGCTTAAATATCGCCTACGAGCAGTACTTC
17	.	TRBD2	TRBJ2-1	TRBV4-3	CASSQDLAGGLHNEQFF	TGCGCCAGCAGCCAAGATCTAGCGGGGGGTCTACACAATGAGCAGTTCTTC
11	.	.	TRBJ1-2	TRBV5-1	CASTGPYGYTF	TGCGCCAGCACGGGCCCCTATGGCTACACCTTC
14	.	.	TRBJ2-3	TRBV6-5	CASSYVPGADTQYF	TGTGCCAGCAGTTACGTCCCCGGGGCAGATACGCAGTATTTT
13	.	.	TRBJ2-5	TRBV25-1	CASSPETEETQYF	TGTGCCAGCAGCCCCGAGACAGAAGAGACCCAGTACTTC
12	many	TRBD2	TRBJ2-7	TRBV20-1	CSASGGFYEQYF	TGCAGTGCTAGCGGGGGGTTCTACGAGCAGTACTTC
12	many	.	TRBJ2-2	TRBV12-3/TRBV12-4	CASSYKAGELFF	TGTGCCAGCAGTTATAAAGCCGGGGAGCTGTTTTTT
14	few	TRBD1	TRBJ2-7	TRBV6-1	CASSSRTGSSEQYF	TGTGCCAGCAGTAGCCGGACAGGCAGCTCCGAGCAGTACTTC
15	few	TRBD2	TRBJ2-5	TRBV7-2	CASSSVRGVRETQYF	TGTGCCAGCAGCTCGGTCCGGGGGGTTCGAGAGACCCAGTACTTC
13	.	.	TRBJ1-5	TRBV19	CASSGGEGQPQHF	TGTGCCAGTAGCGGAGGGGAGGGCCAGCCCCAGCATTTT
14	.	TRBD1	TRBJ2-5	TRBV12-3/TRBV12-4	CASRDRAGGETQYF	TGTGCCAGCAGGGACAGGGCCGGTGGGGAGACCCAGTACTTC
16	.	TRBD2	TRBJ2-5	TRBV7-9	CASSFRTSGEQETQYF	TGTGCCAGCAGCTTCCGGACTAGCGGGGAACAAGAGACCCAGTACTTC
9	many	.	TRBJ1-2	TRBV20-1	CSAGRGYTF	TGCAGTGCCGGGAGGGGCTACACCTTC
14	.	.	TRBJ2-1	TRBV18	CASSPERVHNEQFF	TGTGCCAGCTCACCTGAGCGGGTCCACAATGAGCAGTTCTTC
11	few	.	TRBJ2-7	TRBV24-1	CATSEGTEQYF	TGTGCCACCAGTGAGGGGACAGAGCAGTACTTC